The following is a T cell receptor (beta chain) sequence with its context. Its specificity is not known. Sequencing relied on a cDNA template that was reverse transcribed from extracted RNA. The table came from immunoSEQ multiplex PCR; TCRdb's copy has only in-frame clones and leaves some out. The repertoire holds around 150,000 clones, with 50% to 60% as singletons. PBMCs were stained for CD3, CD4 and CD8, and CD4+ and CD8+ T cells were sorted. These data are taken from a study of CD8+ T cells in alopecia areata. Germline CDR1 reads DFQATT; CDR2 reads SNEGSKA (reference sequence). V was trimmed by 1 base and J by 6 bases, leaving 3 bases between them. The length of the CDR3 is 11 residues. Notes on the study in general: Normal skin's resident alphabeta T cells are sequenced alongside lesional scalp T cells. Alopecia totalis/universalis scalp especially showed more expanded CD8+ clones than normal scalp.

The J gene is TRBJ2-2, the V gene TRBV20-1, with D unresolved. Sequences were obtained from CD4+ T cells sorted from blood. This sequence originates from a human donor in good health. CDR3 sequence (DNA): TGCAGTGCTAGAGCCCCCGGGGAGCTGTTTTTT. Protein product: CSARAPGELFF.